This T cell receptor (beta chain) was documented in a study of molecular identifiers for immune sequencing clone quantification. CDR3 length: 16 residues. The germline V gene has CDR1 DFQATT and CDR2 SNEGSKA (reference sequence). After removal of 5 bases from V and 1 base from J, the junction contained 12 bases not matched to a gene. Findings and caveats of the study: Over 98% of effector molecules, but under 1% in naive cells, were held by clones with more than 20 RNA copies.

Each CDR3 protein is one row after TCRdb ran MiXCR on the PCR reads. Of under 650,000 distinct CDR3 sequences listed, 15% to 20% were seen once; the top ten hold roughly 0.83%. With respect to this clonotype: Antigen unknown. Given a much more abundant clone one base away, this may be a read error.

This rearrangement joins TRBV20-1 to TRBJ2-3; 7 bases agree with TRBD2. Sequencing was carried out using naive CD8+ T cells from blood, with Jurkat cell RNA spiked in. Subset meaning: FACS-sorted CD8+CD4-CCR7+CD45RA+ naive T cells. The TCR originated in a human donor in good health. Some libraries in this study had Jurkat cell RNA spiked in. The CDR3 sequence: CSAQTQGGSGTDTQYF. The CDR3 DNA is TGCAGTGCTCAAACTCAAGGCGGGAGTGGCACAGATACGCAGTATTTT.